This TCR beta chain was sequenced for a study of blood T cell repertoires in COVID-19. As for the study in general: Donors in the United States, Italy and Spain gave samples during acute or convalescent COVID-19. PBMCs, B-cell-depleted T cells, or T cells provided the cDNA or gDNA that made up the material.

The sample holds one count of this clone. Only in-frame clones appear in the TCRdb table, and some are missing; sequencing was by immunoSEQ multiplex PCR. The sample lists roughly 230,000 clones; around 82% were seen once. V lost 5 bases, J lost 6 bases, and 12 bases stayed unmatched. Per the germline V gene, CDR1 is MNHEY and CDR2 is SMNVEV (reference sequence). The CDR3 is 15 residues long. The chain links TRBV27 to TRBJ2-7; 8 bases line up with TRBD2. The clonotype was recovered from a man aged 45-65 years with active or convalescent COVID-19. The sequencing sample was made of peripheral blood. CDR3 region: CASSPVRGGPGEQYF. The DNA for the CDR3 is TGTGCCAGCAGTCCCGTCCGGGGGGGCCCAGGCGAGCAGTACTTC.